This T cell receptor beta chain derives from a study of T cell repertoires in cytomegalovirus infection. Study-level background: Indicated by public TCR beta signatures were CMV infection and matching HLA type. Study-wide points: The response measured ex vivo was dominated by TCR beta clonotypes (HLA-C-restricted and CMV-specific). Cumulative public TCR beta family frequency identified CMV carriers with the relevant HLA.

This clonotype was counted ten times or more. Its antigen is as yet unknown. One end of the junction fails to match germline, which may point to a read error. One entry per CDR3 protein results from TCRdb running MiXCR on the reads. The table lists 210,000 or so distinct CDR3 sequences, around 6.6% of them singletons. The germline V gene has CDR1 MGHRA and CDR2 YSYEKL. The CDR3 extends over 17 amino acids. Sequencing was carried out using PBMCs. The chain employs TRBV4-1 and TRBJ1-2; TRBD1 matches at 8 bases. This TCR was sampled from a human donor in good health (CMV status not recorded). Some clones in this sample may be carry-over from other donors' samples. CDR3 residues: CASSQTPGTGAIYGYTF. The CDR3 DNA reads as TGTGCCAGCAGCCAGACCCCCGGGACAGGAGCTATATATGGCTACACCTTC.